This T cell receptor (beta chain) originates from a study of control samples from healthy donors and cancer patients. This clone was counted a single time. The repertoire was sequenced with immunoSEQ multiplex PCR; TCRdb's copy has only in-frame clones and lacks some. The sample shows 170,000 or so clones, approximately 95% of them seen only once. The ends lost 3 bases at V and 10 bases at J; junction bases unmatched: 12. This CDR3 is 16 amino acids long. Germline loops: CDR1 LGHNA, CDR2 YNFKEQ. The chain couples TRBV4-2 to TRBJ1-6; TRBD1 matches 7 bases. This clonotype originated in a man aged 18 to 30 in good health. Material for sequencing was blood. The CDR3 DNA reads TGTGCCAGCAGCCAGTATATAGGGGGCTTGGAGTCACCCCTCCACTTT. Protein sequence: CASSQYIGGLESPLHF.